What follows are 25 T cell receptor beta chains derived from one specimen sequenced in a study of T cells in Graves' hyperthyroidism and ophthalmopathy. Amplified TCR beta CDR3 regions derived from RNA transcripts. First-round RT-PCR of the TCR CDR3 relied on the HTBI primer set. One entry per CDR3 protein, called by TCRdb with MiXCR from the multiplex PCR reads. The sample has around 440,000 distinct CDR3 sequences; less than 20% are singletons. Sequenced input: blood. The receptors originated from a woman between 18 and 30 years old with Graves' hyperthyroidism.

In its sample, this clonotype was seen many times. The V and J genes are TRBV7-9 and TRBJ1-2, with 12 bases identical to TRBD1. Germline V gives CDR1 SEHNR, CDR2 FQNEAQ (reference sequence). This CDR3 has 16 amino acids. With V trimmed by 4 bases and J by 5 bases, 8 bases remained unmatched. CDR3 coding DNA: TGTGCCAGCAGCTCACCGGGACAGGGGGCGCTGTATGGCTACACCTTC. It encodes CASSSPGQGALYGYTF.

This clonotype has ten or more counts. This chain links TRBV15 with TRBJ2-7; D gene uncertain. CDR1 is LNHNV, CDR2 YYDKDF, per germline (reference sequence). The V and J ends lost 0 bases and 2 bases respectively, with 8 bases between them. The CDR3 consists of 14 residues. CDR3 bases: TGTGCCACCAGCAGAGATCCCCGAACCTACGAGCAGTACTTC. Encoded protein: CATSRDPRTYEQYF.

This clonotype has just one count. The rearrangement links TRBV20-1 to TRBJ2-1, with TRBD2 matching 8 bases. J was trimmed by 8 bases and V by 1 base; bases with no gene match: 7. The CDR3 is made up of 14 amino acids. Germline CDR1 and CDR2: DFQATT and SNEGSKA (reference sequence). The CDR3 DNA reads TGCAGTGCTAGAGTAGCGGGATTGAGCGATGAGCAGTTCTTC. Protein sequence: CSARVAGLSDEQFF.

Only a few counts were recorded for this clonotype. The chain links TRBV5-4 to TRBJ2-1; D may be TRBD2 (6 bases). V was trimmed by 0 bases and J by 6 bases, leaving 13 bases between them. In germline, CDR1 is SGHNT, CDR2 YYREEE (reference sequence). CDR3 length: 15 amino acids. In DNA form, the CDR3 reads TGTGCCAGCAGCTTGGGGGGGACTCGGATCAATGAGCAGTTCTTC. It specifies CASSLGGTRINEQFF.

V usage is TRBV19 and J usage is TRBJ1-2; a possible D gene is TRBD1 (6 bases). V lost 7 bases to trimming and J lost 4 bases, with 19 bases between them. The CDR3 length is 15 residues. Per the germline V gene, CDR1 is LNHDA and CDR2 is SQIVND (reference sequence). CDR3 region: CASTDHREGGYGYTF. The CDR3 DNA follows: TGTGCCAGTACCGACCACAGGGAGGGAGGCTATGGCTACACCTTC.

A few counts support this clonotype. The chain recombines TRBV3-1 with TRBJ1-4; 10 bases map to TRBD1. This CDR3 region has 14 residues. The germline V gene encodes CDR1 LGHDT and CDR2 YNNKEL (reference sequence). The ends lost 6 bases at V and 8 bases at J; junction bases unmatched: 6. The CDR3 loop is CASSLGQGEEKLFF. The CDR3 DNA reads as TGTGCCAGCAGTTTAGGACAGGGGGAGGAAAAACTGTTTTTT.

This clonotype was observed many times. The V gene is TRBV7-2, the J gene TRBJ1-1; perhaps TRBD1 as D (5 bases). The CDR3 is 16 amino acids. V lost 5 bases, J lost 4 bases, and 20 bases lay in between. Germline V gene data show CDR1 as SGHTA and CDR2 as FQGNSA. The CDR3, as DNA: TGTGCCAGCAGCCGTTTAATGGGGGGGTTGGGCACTGAAGCTTTCTTT. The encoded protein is CASSRLMGGLGTEAFF. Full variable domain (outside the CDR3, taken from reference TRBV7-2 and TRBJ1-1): GAGVSQSPSNKVTEKGKDVELRCDPISGHTALYWYRQSLGQGLEFLIYFQGNSAPDKSGLPSDRFSAERTGGSVSTLTIQRTQQEDSAVYLCASSRLMGGLGTEAFFGQGTRLTVV.

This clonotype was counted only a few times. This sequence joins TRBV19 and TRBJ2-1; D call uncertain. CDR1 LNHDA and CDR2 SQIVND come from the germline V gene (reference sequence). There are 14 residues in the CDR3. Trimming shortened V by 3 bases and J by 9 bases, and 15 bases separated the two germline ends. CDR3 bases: TGTGCCAGTAGTATCGATGAGTGGGTGGGTGAGCAGTTCTTC. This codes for CASSIDEWVGEQFF.

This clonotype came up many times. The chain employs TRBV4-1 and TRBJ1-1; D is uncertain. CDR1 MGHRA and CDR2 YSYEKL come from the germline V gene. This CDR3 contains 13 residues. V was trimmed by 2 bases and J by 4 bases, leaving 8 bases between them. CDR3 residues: CASSQKGGTEAFF. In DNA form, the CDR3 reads TGCGCCAGCAGCCAAAAGGGTGGCACTGAAGCTTTCTTT.

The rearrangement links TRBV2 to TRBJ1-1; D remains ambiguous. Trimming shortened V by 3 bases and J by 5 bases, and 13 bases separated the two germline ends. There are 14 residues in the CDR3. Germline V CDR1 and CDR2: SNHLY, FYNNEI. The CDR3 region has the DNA TGTGCCAGCAGTGACGGTCTACTGTGGACTGAAGCTTTCTTT. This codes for CASSDGLLWTEAFF.

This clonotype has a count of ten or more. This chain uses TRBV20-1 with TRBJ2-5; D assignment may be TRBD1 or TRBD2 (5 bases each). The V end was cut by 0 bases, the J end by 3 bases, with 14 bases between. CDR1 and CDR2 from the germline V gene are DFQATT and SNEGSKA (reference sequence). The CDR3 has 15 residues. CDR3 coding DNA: TGCAGTGCTAGAGAAACGGGGCAGTTCAAAGAGACCCAGTACTTC. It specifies CSARETGQFKETQYF.

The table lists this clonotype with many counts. CDR3 nucleotides: TGTGCCAGCGGGGGGACTGTTAGCACAGATACGCAGTATTTT. This codes for CASGGTVSTDTQYF. The rearrangement joins TRBV6-1 to TRBJ2-3; possible D gene TRBD2, 6 bases. The CDR3 consists of 14 residues. Germline lookup yields CDR1 MNHNS and CDR2 SASEGT. V lost 8 bases to trimming and J lost 0 bases, with 12 bases between them.

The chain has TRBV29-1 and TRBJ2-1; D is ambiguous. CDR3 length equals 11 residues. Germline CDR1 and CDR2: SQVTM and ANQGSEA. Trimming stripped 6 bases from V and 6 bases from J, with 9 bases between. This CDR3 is CSVENFNEQFF. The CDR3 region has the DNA TGCAGCGTGGAGAACTTCAATGAGCAGTTCTTC.

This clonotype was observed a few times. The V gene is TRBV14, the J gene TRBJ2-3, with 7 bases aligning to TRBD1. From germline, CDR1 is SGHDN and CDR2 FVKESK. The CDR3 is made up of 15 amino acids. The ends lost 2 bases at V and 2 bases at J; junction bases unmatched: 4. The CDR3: CASSQTGAATDTQYF. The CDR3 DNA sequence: TGTGCCAGCAGCCAAACAGGGGCGGCCACAGATACGCAGTATTTT.

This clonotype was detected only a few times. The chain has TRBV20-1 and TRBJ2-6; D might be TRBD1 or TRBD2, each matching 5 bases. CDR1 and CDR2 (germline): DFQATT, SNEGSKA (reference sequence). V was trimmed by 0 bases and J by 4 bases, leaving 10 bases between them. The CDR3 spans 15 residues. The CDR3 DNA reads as TGCAGTGCTAGAGAGGCCGGGGCGGGGGCCAACGTCCTGACTTTC. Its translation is CSAREAGAGANVLTF.

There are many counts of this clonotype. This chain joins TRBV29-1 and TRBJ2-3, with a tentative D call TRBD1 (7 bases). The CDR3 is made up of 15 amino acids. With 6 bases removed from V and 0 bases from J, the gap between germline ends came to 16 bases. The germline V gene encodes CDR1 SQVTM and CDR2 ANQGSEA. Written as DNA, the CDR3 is TGCAGCGTAACAAGGGCAGGGGGGAGCACAGATACGCAGTATTTT. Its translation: CSVTRAGGSTDTQYF.

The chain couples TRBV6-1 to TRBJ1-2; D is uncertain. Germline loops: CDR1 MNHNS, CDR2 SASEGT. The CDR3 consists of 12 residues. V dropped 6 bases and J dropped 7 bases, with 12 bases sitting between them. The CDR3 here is CASRNTGSGYTF. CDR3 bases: TGTGCCAGCAGAAACACCGGGAGTGGCTACACCTTC.

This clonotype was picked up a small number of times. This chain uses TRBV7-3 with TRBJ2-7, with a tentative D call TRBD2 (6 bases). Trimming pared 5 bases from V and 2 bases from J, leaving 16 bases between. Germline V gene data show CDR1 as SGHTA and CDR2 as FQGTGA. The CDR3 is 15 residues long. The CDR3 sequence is CASSEGPGGTYEQYF. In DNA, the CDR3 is TGTGCCAGCAGCGAGGGACCGGGCGGGACCTACGAGCAGTACTTC.

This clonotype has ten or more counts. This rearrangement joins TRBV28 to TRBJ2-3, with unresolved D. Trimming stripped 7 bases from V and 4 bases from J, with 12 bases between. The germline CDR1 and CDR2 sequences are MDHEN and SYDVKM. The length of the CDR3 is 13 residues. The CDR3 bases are TGTGCCAGCACCGAGGCTTTAGCAGATACGCAGTATTTT. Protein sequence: CASTEALADTQYF.

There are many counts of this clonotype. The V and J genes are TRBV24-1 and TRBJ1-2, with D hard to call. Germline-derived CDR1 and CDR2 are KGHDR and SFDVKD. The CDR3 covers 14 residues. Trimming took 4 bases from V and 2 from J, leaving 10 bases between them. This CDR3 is CATSDLDVNYGYTF. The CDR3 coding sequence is TGTGCCACCAGTGACCTGGACGTCAACTATGGCTACACCTTC.

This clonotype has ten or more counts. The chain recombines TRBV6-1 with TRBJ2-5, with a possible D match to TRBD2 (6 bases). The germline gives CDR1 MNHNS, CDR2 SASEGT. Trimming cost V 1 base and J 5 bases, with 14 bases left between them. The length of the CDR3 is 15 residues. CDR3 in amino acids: CASSEEDSGGETQYF. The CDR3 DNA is TGTGCCAGCAGTGAAGAAGACTCCGGAGGGGAGACCCAGTACTTC.

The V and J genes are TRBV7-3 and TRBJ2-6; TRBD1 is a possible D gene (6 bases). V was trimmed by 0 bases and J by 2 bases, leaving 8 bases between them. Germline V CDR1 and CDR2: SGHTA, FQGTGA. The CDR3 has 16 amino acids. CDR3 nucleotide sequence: TGTGCCAGCAGCTTAACGGCAGGGGCTGGGGCCAACGTCCTGACTTTC. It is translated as CASSLTAGAGANVLTF.

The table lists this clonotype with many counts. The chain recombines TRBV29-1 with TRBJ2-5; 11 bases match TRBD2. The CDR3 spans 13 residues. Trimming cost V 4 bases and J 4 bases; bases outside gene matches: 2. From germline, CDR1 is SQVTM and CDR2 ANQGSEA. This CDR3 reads CSVVGLAGETQYF. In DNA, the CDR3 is TGCAGCGTTGTTGGACTAGCGGGAGAGACCCAGTACTTC.

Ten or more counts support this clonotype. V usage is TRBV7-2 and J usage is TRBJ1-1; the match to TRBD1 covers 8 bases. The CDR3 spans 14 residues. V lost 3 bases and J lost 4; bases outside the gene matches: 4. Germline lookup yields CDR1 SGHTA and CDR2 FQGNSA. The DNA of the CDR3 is TGTGCCAGCAGCTTCGACAGGGGAACCACTGAAGCTTTCTTT. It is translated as CASSFDRGTTEAFF.

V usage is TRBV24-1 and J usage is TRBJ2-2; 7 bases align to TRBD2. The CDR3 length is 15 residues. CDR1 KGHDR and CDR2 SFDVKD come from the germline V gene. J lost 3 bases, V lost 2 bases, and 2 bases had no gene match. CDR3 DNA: TGTGCCACCAGTGATTGGGCGGGAGACACCGGGGAGCTGTTTTTT. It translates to CATSDWAGDTGELFF.